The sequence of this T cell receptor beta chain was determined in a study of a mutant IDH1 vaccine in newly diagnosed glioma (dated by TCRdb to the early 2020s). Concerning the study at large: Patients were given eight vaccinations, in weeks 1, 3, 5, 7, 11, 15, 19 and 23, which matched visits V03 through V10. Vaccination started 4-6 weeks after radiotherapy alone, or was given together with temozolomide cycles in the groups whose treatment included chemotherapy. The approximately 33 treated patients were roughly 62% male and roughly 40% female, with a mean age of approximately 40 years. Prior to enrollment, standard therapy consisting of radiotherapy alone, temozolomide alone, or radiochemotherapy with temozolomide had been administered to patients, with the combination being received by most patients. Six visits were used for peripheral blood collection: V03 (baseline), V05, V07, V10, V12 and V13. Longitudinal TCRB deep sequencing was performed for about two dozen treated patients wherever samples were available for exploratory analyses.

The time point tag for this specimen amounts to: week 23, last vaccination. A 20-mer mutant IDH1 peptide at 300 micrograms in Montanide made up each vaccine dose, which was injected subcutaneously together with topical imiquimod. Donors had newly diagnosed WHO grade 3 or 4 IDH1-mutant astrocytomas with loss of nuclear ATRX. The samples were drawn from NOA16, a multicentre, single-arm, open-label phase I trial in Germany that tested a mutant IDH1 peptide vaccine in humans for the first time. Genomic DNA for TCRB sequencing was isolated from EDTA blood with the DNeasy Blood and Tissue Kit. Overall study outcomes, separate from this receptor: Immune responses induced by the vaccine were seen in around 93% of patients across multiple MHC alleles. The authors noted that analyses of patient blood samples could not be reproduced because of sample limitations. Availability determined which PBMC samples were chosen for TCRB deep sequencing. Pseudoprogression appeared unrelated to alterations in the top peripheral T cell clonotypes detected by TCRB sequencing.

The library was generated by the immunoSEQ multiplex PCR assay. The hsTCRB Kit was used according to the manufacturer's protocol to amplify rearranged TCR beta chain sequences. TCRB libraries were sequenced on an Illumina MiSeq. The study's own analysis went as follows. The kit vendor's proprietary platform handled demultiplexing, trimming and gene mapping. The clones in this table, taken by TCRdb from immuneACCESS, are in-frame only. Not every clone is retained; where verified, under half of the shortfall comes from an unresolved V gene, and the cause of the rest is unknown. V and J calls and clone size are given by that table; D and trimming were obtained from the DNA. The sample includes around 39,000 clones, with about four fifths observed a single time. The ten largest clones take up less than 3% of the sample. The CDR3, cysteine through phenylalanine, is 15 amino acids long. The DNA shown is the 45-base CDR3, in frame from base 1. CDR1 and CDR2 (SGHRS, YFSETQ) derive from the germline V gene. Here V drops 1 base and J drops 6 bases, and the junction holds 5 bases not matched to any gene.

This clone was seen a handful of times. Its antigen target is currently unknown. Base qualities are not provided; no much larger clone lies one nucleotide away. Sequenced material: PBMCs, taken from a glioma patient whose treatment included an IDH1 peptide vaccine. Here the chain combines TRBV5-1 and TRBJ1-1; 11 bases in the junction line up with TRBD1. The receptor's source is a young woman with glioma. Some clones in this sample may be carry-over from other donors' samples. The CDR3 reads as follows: CASSLRTGGKSEAFF. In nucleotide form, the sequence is TGCGCCAGCAGCTTGAGGACAGGGGGCAAGTCTGAAGCTTTCTTT.